This T cell receptor (beta chain) was obtained from a study of T cell changes during pregnancy in multiple sclerosis. The CDR3 totals 15 residues. Germline CDR1 SNHLY, CDR2 FYNNEI. Losses at the gene ends were 0 bases for V and 4 bases for J; bases not matched to a gene: 3. Generated by immunoSEQ multiplex PCR, the TCRdb table keeps only in-frame clones and is missing some. The sample carries tens of thousands of clones, roughly nine tenths recorded once. This TCR was recovered from a female donor with multiple sclerosis, enrolled in a pregnancy study. The sample in question was CD4+ T cells from peripheral blood mononuclear cells, obtained in the first trimester of pregnancy. This sequence joins TRBV2 and TRBJ2-1, with 7 bases lining up with TRBD2. The CDR3 DNA follows: TGTGCCAGCAGTGAAGCGTCAGCGGGGTACAATGAGCAGTTCTTC. This gives the protein CASSEASAGYNEQFF.